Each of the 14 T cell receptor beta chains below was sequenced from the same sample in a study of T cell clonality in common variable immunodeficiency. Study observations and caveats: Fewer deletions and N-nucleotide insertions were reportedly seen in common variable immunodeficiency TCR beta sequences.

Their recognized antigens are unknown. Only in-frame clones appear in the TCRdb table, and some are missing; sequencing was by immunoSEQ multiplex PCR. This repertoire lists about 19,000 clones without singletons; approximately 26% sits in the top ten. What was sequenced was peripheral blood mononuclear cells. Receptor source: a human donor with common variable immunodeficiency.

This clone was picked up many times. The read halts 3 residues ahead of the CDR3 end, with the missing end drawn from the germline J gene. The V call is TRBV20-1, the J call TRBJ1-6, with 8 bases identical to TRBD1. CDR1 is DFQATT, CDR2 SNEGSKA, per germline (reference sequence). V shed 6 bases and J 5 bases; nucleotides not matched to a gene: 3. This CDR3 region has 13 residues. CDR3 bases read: TGCAGTGCGGGGGACAGGAATAATTCACCC. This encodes CSAGDRNNSP. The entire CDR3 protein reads CSAGDRNNSPLHF.

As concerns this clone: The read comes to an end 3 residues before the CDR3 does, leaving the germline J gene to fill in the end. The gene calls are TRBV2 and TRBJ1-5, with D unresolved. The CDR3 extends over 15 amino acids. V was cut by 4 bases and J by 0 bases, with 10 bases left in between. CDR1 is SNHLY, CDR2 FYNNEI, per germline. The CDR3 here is CASSATAVSNQPQHF. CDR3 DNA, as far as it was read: TGTGCCAGCAGTGCAACAGCCGTTAGCAATCAGCCC.

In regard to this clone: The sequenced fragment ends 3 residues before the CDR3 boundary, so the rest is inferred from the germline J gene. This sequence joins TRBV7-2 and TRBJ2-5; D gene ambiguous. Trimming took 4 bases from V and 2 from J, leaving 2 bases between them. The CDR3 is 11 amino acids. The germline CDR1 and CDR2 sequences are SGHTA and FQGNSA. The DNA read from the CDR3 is TGTGCCAGCAGCTCGCAAGAGACC. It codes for CASSSQET. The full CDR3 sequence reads CASSSQETQYF.

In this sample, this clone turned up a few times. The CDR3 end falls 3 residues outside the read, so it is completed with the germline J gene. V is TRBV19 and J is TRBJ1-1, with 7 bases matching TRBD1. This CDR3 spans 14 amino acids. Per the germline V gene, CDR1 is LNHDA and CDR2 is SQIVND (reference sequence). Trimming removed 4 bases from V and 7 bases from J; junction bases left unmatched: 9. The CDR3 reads CASSTRTGPFEAFF. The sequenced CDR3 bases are TGTGCCAGTAGTACCCGGACAGGTCCATTTGAA.

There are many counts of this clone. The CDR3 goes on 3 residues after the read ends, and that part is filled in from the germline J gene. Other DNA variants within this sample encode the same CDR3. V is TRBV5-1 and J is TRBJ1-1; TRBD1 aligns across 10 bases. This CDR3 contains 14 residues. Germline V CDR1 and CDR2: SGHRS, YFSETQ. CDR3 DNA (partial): TGCGCCAGCAGCTTGGGGGGCTGGGACAGGGGA. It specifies CASSLGGWDRG. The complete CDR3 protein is CASSLGGWDRGAFF.

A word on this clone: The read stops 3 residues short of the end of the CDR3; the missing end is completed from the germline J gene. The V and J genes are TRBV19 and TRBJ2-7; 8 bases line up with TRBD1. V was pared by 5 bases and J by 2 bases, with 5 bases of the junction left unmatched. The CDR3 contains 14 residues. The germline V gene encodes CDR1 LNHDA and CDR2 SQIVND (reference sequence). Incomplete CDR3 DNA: TGTGCCAGTAGTCCTTGGACAGGGACCTACGAG. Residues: CASSPWTGTYE. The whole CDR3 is CASSPWTGTYEQYF.

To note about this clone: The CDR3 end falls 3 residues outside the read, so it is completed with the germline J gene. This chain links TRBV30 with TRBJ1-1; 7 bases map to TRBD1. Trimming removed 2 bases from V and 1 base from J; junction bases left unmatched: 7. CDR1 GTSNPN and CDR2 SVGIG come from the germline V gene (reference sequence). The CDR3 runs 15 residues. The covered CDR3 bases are TGTGCCTGGAGTCCAACGACAGGGACGAACACTGAA. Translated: CAWSPTTGTNTE. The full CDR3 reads CAWSPTTGTNTEAFF. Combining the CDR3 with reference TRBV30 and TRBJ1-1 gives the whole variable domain SQTIHQWPATLVQPVGSPLSLECTVEGTSNPNLYWYRQAAGRGLQLLFYSVGIGQISSEVPQNLSASRPQDRQFILSSKKLLLSDSGFYLCAWSPTTGTNTEAFFGQGTRLTVV.

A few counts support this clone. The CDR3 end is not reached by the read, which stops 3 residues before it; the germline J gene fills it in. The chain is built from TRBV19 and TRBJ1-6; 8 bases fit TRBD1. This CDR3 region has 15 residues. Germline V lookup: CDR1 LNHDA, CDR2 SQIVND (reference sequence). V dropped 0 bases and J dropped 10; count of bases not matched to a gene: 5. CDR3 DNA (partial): TGTGCCAGTAGTATAGATGGACAGGGTTTCTCACCC. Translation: CASSIDGQGFSP. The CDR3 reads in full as CASSIDGQGFSPLHF.

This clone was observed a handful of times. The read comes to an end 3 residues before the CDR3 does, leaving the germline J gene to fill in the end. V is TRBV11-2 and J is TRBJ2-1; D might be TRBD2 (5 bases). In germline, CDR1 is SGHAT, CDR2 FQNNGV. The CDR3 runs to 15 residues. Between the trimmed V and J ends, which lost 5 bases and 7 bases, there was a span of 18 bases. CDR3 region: CASSERGRKGNEQFF. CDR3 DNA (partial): TGTGCCAGCAGCGAACGAGGGCGAAAAGGGAATGAG.

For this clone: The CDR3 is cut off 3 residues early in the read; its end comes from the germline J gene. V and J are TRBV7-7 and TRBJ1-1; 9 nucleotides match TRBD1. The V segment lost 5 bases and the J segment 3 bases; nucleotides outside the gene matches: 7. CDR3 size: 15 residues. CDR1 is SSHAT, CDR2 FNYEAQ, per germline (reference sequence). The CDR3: CASSALQGAYTEAFF. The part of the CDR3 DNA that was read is TGTGCCAGCAGCGCGCTACAGGGGGCTTACACTGAA.

Here the CDR3 reads CASSWGQGTYEQYF. The DNA read from the CDR3 is TGTGCCAGCAGCTGGGGGCAGGGGACCTACGAG. The gene calls are TRBV7-2 and TRBJ2-7; D possibly corresponds to TRBD1 (6 bases). The read falls 3 residues short of the CDR3 end, and the missing part is taken from the germline J gene. CDR1 and CDR2 from the germline V gene are SGHTA and FQGNSA. Between the trimmed V and J ends, which lost 4 bases and 2 bases, there was a span of 12 bases. CDR3 size: 14 residues.

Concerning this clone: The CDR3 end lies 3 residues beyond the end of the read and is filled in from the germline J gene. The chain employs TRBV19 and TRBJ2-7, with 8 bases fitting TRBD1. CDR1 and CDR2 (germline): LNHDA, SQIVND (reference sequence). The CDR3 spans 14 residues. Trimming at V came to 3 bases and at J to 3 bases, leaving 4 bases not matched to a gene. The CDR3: CASSIDRGSYEQYF. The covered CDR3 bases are TGTGCCAGTAGTATCGACAGGGGAAGCTACGAG.

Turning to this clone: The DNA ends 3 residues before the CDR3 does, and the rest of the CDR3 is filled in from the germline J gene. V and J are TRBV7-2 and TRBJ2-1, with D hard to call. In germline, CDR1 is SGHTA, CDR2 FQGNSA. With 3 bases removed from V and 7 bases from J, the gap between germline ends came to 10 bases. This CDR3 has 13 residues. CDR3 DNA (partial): TGTGCCAGCAGCTTGCAAGCGCGGAATGAG. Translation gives CASSLQARNE. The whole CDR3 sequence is CASSLQARNEQFF. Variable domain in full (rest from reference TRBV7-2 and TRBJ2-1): GAGVSQSPSNKVTEKGKDVELRCDPISGHTALYWYRQSLGQGLEFLIYFQGNSAPDKSGLPSDRFSAERTGGSVSTLTIQRTQQEDSAVYLCASSLQARNEQFFGPGTRLTVL.

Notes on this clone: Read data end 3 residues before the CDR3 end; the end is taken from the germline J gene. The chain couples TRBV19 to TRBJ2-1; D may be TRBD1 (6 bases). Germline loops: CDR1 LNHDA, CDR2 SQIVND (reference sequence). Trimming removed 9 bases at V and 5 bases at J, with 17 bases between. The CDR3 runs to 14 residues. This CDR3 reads CASKTQDRNNEQFF. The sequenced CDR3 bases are TGTGCCAGCAAAACACAGGACAGAAACAATGAG.